The 16 T cell receptor beta chains presented below share a single source sample, sequenced in a study of OX40 agonist ivuxolimab in advanced cancers. The data were produced by immunoSEQ multiplex PCR, yet TCRdb's version contains in-frame clones alone and is incomplete. The table shows approximately 81,000 clones, with around 93% occurring only once. The sample in question was CD4+ or CD8+ T cells sorted from blood, obtained in a trial of the OX40 agonist ivuxolimab. All receptors derive from an adult with an advanced solid tumor such as melanoma, head and neck, liver or kidney cancer.

This chain connects TRBV19 to TRBJ2-3; D is unclear. The V end lost 1 base, the J end lost 5 bases, and 7 bases lay between the germline ends. The CDR3 runs to 13 residues. Germline V gene lookup returns CDR1 LNHDA and CDR2 SQIVND (reference sequence). CDR3 in amino acids: CASSIVVGDTQYF. CDR3 coding DNA: TGTGCCAGTAGTATAGTGGTGGGAGATACGCAGTATTTT.

The rearrangement uses TRBV10-3 and TRBJ2-2; D is tentatively TRBD1 or TRBD2 (6 bases each). Looked up from germline, CDR1 is ENHRY and CDR2 is SYGVKD. The CDR3 is made up of 17 amino acids. The V end lost 0 bases, the J end lost 1 base, and 12 bases lay between the germline ends. The CDR3 DNA reads as TGTGCCATCAGTGAGTCGGGGGGCGCTTGGAACACCGGGGAGCTGTTTTTT. This codes for CAISESGGAWNTGELFF.

V gene TRBV27 combines with J gene TRBJ2-7; D is possibly TRBD1 (5 bases). Per the germline V gene, CDR1 is MNHEY and CDR2 is SMNVEV (reference sequence). Deletions cut 4 bases from V and 0 bases from J, with 22 bases between. The CDR3 runs 18 residues. The CDR3 loop is CASSSYRAGYEDSYEQYF. The CDR3 DNA reads TGTGCCAGCAGTTCATACCGAGCAGGGTACGAAGACTCCTACGAGCAGTACTTC.

J is TRBJ1-4 and V is TRBV19; 7 positions agree with TRBD1. Looked up from germline, CDR1 is LNHDA and CDR2 is SQIVND (reference sequence). This CDR3 has 12 residues. Trimming cost V 7 bases and J 8 bases; bases outside gene matches: 4. The CDR3 is CASTTGSEKLFF. CDR3 coding DNA: TGTGCCAGTACGACAGGGTCAGAAAAACTGTTTTTT. Combining the CDR3 with reference TRBV19 and TRBJ1-4 gives the whole variable domain DGGITQSPKYLFRKEGQNVTLSCEQNLNHDAMYWYRQDPGQGLRLIYYSQIVNDFQKGDIAEGYSVSREKKESFPLTVTSAQKNPTAFYLCASTTGSEKLFFGSGTQLSVL.

V and J are TRBV28 and TRBJ2-7; 10 nucleotides line up with TRBD1. J was trimmed by 4 bases and V by 3 bases; bases with no gene match: 6. The germline gives CDR1 MDHEN, CDR2 SYDVKM. The CDR3 length is 15 residues. The CDR3 DNA reads as TGTGCCAGCAGTTTTGGTGGGACAGGGGCGTACGAGCAGTACTTC. This codes for CASSFGGTGAYEQYF.

The chain combines TRBV6-4 with TRBJ1-5; 9 nucleotides align to TRBD1. V lost 7 bases to trimming and J lost 8 bases; unmatched junction nucleotides: 6. Germline lookup yields CDR1 MRHNA and CDR2 SNTAGT. The CDR3 has 13 amino acids. Here the CDR3 reads CASMRTGEEPQHF. CDR3 nucleotides: TGTGCCAGCATGCGGACAGGGGAAGAGCCCCAGCATTTT.

This chain uses TRBV5-1 with TRBJ1-1; D possibly corresponds to TRBD1 (5 bases). Germline CDR1 is SGHRS and CDR2 is YFSETQ. V was clipped by 0 bases and J by 7 bases, with 7 bases between them. The CDR3 extends over 12 amino acids. CDR3 sequence (DNA): TGCGCCAGCAGCTTGGGACAGAGTGAAGCTTTCTTT. Translating it yields CASSLGQSEAFF.

The chain links TRBV6-5 to TRBJ2-3; D remains unclear. The V end lost 3 bases, the J end lost 6 bases, and 13 bases lay between the germline ends. The CDR3 is 14 amino acids. The germline gives CDR1 MNHEY, CDR2 SVGAGI. The CDR3 coding sequence is TGTGCCAGCAGTTATAACGGACCGGGCGATACGCAGTATTTT. Protein product: CASSYNGPGDTQYF.

J is TRBJ1-5 and V is TRBV11-2, with D tentatively TRBD1 (5 bases). The ends were cut back, 5 bases at V and 5 bases at J, with 16 bases in the middle. CDR3 size: 15 residues. The germline V gene encodes CDR1 SGHAT and CDR2 FQNNGV. CDR3 region: CASSPTGPGYQPQHF. The CDR3 nucleotides read TGTGCCAGCAGCCCTACGGGACCGGGCTATCAGCCCCAGCATTTT. The variable domain in full, completed from reference TRBV11-2 and TRBJ1-5, reads EAGVAQSPRYKIIEKRQSVAFWCNPISGHATLYWYQQILGQGPKLLIQFQNNGVVDDSQLPKDRFSAERLKGVDSTLKIQPAKLEDSAVYLCASSPTGPGYQPQHFGDGTRLSIL.

The V call is TRBV28, the J call TRBJ1-1; D unclear. There are 14 residues in the CDR3. CDR1 MDHEN and CDR2 SYDVKM come from the germline V gene. Trimming removed 5 bases from V and 1 base from J, with 11 bases in between. Here the CDR3 DNA reads TGTGCCAGCAGTACCGGCCAGAGGAACACTGAAGCTTTCTTT. Translated, it gives CASSTGQRNTEAFF.

The chain combines TRBV5-8 with TRBJ2-7, with TRBD1 matching over 9 bases. V shed 4 bases, J shed 3 bases, and the junction held 5 bases outside the gene matches. The germline V gene encodes CDR1 SGHTS and CDR2 YDEGEE. The length of the CDR3 is 14 residues. The CDR3 loop reads CASSLDRGFYEQYF. CDR3 coding DNA: TGTGCCAGCAGCCTGGACAGGGGCTTCTACGAGCAGTACTTC.

The sample holds one count of this clone. The J gene is TRBJ1-5, the V gene TRBV7-2, with D unresolved. Germline loops: CDR1 SGHTA, CDR2 FQGNSA. This CDR3 contains 15 residues. Trimming cost V 6 bases and J 2 bases, with 14 bases left between them. The CDR3 sequence is CASRIDTGGNQPQHF. In DNA, the CDR3 is TGTGCCAGCAGGATAGACACCGGCGGCAATCAGCCCCAGCATTTT.

The rearrangement uses TRBV11-2 and TRBJ2-2; tentatively, D is TRBD2 (6 bases). V was cut by 5 bases and J by 0 bases, with 10 bases left in between. This CDR3 comprises 15 residues. CDR1 SGHAT and CDR2 FQNNGV come from the germline V gene. CDR3 in amino acids: CASSPAGTNTGELFF. As DNA, the CDR3 is TGTGCCAGCAGCCCGGCGGGGACGAACACCGGGGAGCTGTTTTTT. Complete variable domain (other parts from reference TRBV11-2 and TRBJ2-2): EAGVAQSPRYKIIEKRQSVAFWCNPISGHATLYWYQQILGQGPKLLIQFQNNGVVDDSQLPKDRFSAERLKGVDSTLKIQPAKLEDSAVYLCASSPAGTNTGELFFGEGSRLTVL.

This chain uses TRBV4-3 with TRBJ1-1; D not certain. V was shortened by 0 bases and J by 10 bases, with 18 bases between the two germline ends. The CDR3 spans 15 residues. Germline-derived CDR1 and CDR2 are LGHNA and YSLEER. This CDR3 reads CASSQDPGGREGAFF. CDR3 DNA: TGCGCCAGCAGCCAAGATCCCGGAGGGAGAGAGGGAGCTTTCTTT.

J is TRBJ2-7 and V is TRBV7-2; D gene uncertain. Germline V CDR1 and CDR2: SGHTA, FQGNSA. V lost 4 bases to trimming and J lost 4 bases, with 11 bases between them. The CDR3 length is 13 residues. DNA for the CDR3: TGTGCCAGCAGCTCGGCCCTGACTTACGAGCAGTACTTC. Its protein product is CASSSALTYEQYF.

The rearrangement joins TRBV5-1 to TRBJ2-7; no clear D. The CDR3 spans 14 residues. From germline, CDR1 is SGHRS and CDR2 YFSETQ. The V end was cut by 0 bases, the J end by 2 bases, with 9 bases between. CDR3 in DNA: TGCGCCAGCAGCTTGGAAGGGATCCCCTACGAGCAGTACTTC. Amino acid sequence: CASSLEGIPYEQYF.